The 16 T cell receptor beta chains below all came from one sample that was sequenced in a study of T cell responses to AZD1222 COVID-19 vaccine. Clones were sequenced by immunoSEQ multiplex PCR, and TCRdb holds only the in-frame ones, with some missing. The sample has over 85,000 clones; almost 85% are singletons. The sample consisted of peripheral blood, taken on day 0 of AZD1222 vaccination. The origin of the receptors is an adult in good health.

This clone appeared once. The chain uses TRBV6-5 and TRBJ1-1; 8 bases align to TRBD1. The CDR3 is 15 amino acids. With 4 bases clipped from V and 1 base from J, the junction kept 5 bases outside the gene matches. Germline-derived CDR1 and CDR2 are MNHEY and SVGAGI. The CDR3 here is CASSWRTGTNTEAFF. In DNA form, the CDR3 reads TGTGCCAGCAGTTGGAGGACAGGGACGAACACTGAAGCTTTCTTT.

V usage is TRBV28 and J usage is TRBJ2-7, with TRBD1 identical over 10 bases. The trim removed 6 bases at V and 3 bases at J, leaving 8 bases unmatched. The CDR3 covers 15 residues. Germline lookup yields CDR1 MDHEN and CDR2 SYDVKM. The CDR3 sequence: CASRRSTGGLYEQYV. The CDR3 DNA follows: TGTGCCAGCAGACGTTCGACAGGGGGCCTCTACGAGCAGTACGTC.

The chain combines TRBV27 with TRBJ2-7; D may be TRBD1 (5 bases). Germline V gives CDR1 MNHEY, CDR2 SMNVEV (reference sequence). CDR3 length: 14 amino acids. Between the trimmed V and J ends, which lost 2 bases and 4 bases, there was a span of 12 bases. CDR3 in DNA: TGTGCCAGCAGTTTACTCCCAGGGCGGTACGAGCAGTACTTC. It is translated as CASSLLPGRYEQYF.

This clone was seen just once. The chain is built from TRBV5-6 and TRBJ1-4; D unclear. CDR1 is SGHDT, CDR2 YYEEEE, per germline. Trimming cost V 0 bases and J 0 bases, with 9 bases left between them. CDR3 length: 16 residues. CDR3 amino acids: CASSLDPRTTNEKLFF. CDR3 bases: TGTGCCAGCAGCTTGGATCCCAGGACAACTAATGAAAAACTGTTTTTT.

This clone was seen only once. The chain couples TRBV5-8 to TRBJ1-4; D is ambiguous. Germline CDR1 is SGHTS and CDR2 is YDEGEE. V shed 4 bases and J shed 6 bases, with 4 bases lying between them. This CDR3 comprises 11 residues. The CDR3 loop is CASSAHEKLFF. CDR3 in DNA: TGTGCCAGCAGCGCCCATGAAAAACTGTTTTTT.

The chain joins TRBV28 to TRBJ1-3, with 7 bases fitting TRBD1. This CDR3 contains 15 residues. In germline, CDR1 is MDHEN, CDR2 SYDVKM. V shed 5 bases and J 3 bases; nucleotides not matched to a gene: 7. The CDR3 DNA is TGTGCCAGCAGTCCCCCCGGGACAGATGGAAACACCATATATTTT. This encodes CASSPPGTDGNTIYF.

The chain employs TRBV7-2 and TRBJ2-3, with D perhaps TRBD2 (5 bases). Germline V gene sequence: CDR1 SGHTA, CDR2 FQGNSA. Between the trimmed V and J ends, which lost 6 bases and 2 bases, there was a span of 6 bases. The CDR3 has 12 amino acids. CDR3 loop: CASRGDTDTQYF. The CDR3 DNA reads TGTGCCAGCAGGGGAGACACAGATACGCAGTATTTT.

The chain recombines TRBV9 with TRBJ2-1, with TRBD2 matching over 9 bases. This CDR3 is 19 amino acids long. Germline V gene lookup returns CDR1 SGDLS and CDR2 YYNGEE. The J segment lost 7 bases and the V segment lost 4 bases, leaving 21 bases of the junction unmatched. Here the CDR3 reads CASSPAAREGPQSGNEQFF. The CDR3 bases are TGTGCCAGCAGCCCGGCGGCGCGGGAGGGCCCTCAATCGGGGAATGAGCAGTTCTTC. The variable domain in full, with the rest retrieved from reference TRBV9 and TRBJ2-1, is DSGVTQTPKHLITATGQRVTLRCSPRSGDLSVYWYQQSLDQGLQFLIQYYNGEERAKGNILERFSAQQFPDLHSELNLSSLELGDSALYFCASSPAAREGPQSGNEQFFGPGTRLTVL.

The chain links TRBV7-3 to TRBJ2-1, with 9 nucleotides matching TRBD1. The V gene end was trimmed by 5 bases and the J gene end by 6 bases; junction bases not matched to a gene: 11. Germline V gene data show CDR1 as SGHTA and CDR2 as FQGTGA. This CDR3 comprises 16 residues. CDR3 in DNA: TGTGCCAGCAGCCCCCTACCCGGGACAGGGAGCAATGAGCAGTTCTTC. Its translation: CASSPLPGTGSNEQFF.

J is TRBJ2-7 and V is TRBV28; D is undetermined. V lost 6 bases to trimming and J lost 2 bases, with 17 bases between them. This CDR3 spans 15 amino acids. Germline-derived CDR1 and CDR2 are MDHEN and SYDVKM. CDR3 coding DNA: TGTGCCAGCAGCCAGCGTGGTCTGCCCCCCTACGAGCAGTACTTC. Translating it yields CASSQRGLPPYEQYF.

J is TRBJ2-3 and V is TRBV10-2; TRBD1 might be the D (6 bases). V dropped 5 bases and J dropped 7 bases, with 19 bases sitting between them. Germline V gene lookup returns CDR1 WSHSY and CDR2 SAAADI. This CDR3 has 15 residues. The CDR3 sequence is CASSLRGQQGHTQYF. The CDR3 region has the DNA TGCGCCAGCAGTCTCCGCGGACAACAGGGACATACGCAGTATTTT.

This clone was recorded once. The V and J genes are TRBV18 and TRBJ2-1, with D perhaps TRBD2 (6 bases). Trimming stripped 6 bases from V and 4 bases from J, with 19 bases between. Germline V gene sequence: CDR1 KGHSH, CDR2 LQKENI. The CDR3 sequence is 16 residues long. CDR3 amino acids: CASSLSGLHSYNEQFF. CDR3 bases: TGTGCCAGCTCTCTTTCGGGACTGCATTCGTACAATGAGCAGTTCTTC.

The V and J genes are TRBV9 and TRBJ2-3, with TRBD2 matching over 9 bases. The V and J ends lost 3 bases and 5 bases, in that order; junction bases with no gene match: 7. The CDR3 runs to 15 residues. CDR1 and CDR2 (germline): SGDLS, YYNGEE. The chain's CDR3 is CASSAFSGSLDTQYF. DNA for the CDR3: TGTGCCAGCAGCGCATTTAGCGGGAGTTTAGATACGCAGTATTTT.

This clone was seen once. The chain carries TRBV24-1 and TRBJ2-3, with 7 bases aligning to TRBD2. Germline CDR1 and CDR2: KGHDR and SFDVKD. The CDR3 has 16 amino acids. Germline trimming cut 1 base from V and 2 bases from J; bases unmatched to any gene: 5. CDR3 DNA sequence: TGTGCCACCAGTGATTTTGGGAGGGGACCCACAGATACGCAGTATTTT. Its protein is CATSDFGRGPTDTQYF.

J is TRBJ2-2 and V is TRBV3-1 (or the pseudogene TRBV3-2), with no clear D. Per germline, CDR1 LGHDT and CDR2 YNNKEL (reference sequence). The CDR3 is 14 residues long. Between the trimmed V and J ends, which lost 0 bases and 4 bases, there was a span of 6 bases. The DNA for the CDR3 is TGTGCCAGCAGCCAAGATCGTGGCACCGGGGAGCTGTTTTTT. It is translated as CASSQDRGTGELFF.

This sequence joins TRBV27 and TRBJ2-5; 10 nucleotides line up with TRBD2. Germline V CDR1 and CDR2: MNHEY, SMNVEV (reference sequence). The V segment lost 4 bases and the J segment 4 bases; nucleotides outside the gene matches: 15. CDR3 size: 18 residues. The CDR3 here is CASSSGRFGRLAGETQYF. The CDR3 DNA sequence: TGTGCCAGCAGTTCAGGACGTTTCGGCCGACTAGCGGGAGAGACCCAGTACTTC.